The 14 T cell receptor beta chains given below trace back to one sample, sequenced in a study of spatial heterogeneity in lung cancer. Indicated time point: sample taken at primary tumor resection. TCRdb re-called the 5' RACE reads through MiXCR, storing one row per CDR3 protein. This table holds 30,000 to 40,000 distinct CDR3 sequences, roughly 5.2% found once. Sequencing was performed on PBMCs, taken at surgery. The receptors come from a female donor with early-stage non-small cell lung cancer.

This clonotype was detected ten times or more. The chain has TRBV19 and TRBJ1-1; maybe TRBD1 (6 bases). Germline V gene lookup returns CDR1 LNHDA and CDR2 SQIVND (reference sequence). The CDR3 consists of 16 residues. Trimming removed 6 bases at V and 0 bases at J, with 17 bases between. The CDR3 reads CASRGWTDKMNTEAFF. DNA for the CDR3: TGTGCCAGTAGGGGATGGACAGACAAAATGAACACTGAAGCTTTCTTT.

The table lists this clonotype with many counts. The rearrangement uses TRBV12-3 or TRBV12-4 and TRBJ1-1; D gene uncertain. This CDR3 has 12 residues. V lost 4 bases and J lost 11, with 14 bases in between. The CDR3 loop is CASSSRVLSAFF. The CDR3 nucleotides read TGTGCCAGCAGTTCTAGGGTCTTATCGGCTTTCTTT.

This clonotype was recorded at least ten times. The rearrangement links TRBV3-1 to TRBJ2-5; D gene unclear. V lost 3 bases and J 2 bases, leaving 16 bases between the germline ends. The V gene's germline CDR1 is LGHDT and CDR2 YNNKEL (reference sequence). CDR3 length: 16 residues. The CDR3 here is CASSQILGYGQETQYF. The CDR3 bases are TGTGCCAGCAGCCAGATTCTGGGGTACGGACAAGAGACCCAGTACTTC.

The table lists this clonotype with a few counts. The chain carries TRBV30 and TRBJ1-2; TRBD1 matches 8 bases. The J segment lost 1 base and the V segment lost 2 bases, leaving 9 bases of the junction unmatched. From germline, CDR1 is GTSNPN and CDR2 SVGIG (reference sequence). The CDR3 has 16 residues. This CDR3 is CAWSLTGTGLNYGYTF. The DNA of the CDR3 is TGTGCCTGGAGTCTAACGGGGACAGGCCTTAACTATGGCTACACCTTC.

This clonotype was seen repeatedly, ten times or more. Possible read error: a much larger clone is one base away. This sequence joins TRBV9 and TRBJ2-3, with a tentative D call TRBD2 (5 bases). Germline CDR1 reads SGDLS; CDR2 reads YYNGEE. V shed 0 bases and J shed 0 bases, with 8 bases lying between them. This CDR3 has 15 residues. The CDR3 protein is CASSVVGGSTDTQYF. In nucleotides, the CDR3 is TGTGCCAGCAGCGTAGTGGGCGGGAGCACAGATACGCAGTATTTT.

The chain is built from TRBV29-1 and TRBJ2-2; possible D gene TRBD1, 5 bases. Trimming cost V 7 bases and J 3 bases, with 12 bases left between them. CDR1 is SQVTM, CDR2 ANQGSEA, per germline. CDR3 length: 13 residues. The CDR3: CSGGALDTGELFF. The DNA of the CDR3 is TGCAGCGGGGGCGCGCTTGACACCGGGGAGCTGTTTTTT.

The sample holds a few counts of this clonotype. The genes are TRBV6-1 and TRBJ2-2; 9 bases align to TRBD2. Germline V lookup: CDR1 MNHNS, CDR2 SASEGT. V lost 4 bases to trimming and J lost 0 bases; unmatched junction nucleotides: 0. The CDR3 runs to 15 residues. CDR3 DNA sequence: TGTGCCAGCAGTGCTAGCGGGGCGAACACCGGGGAGCTGTTTTTT. Translation: CASSASGANTGELFF.

Many counts were recorded for this clonotype. Here the CDR3 reads CASSQEGGGLQETQYF. CDR3 coding DNA: TGCGCCAGCAGCCAAGAGGGCGGGGGGCTACAAGAGACCCAGTACTTC. V gene TRBV4-3 combines with J gene TRBJ2-5; 8 bases are shared with TRBD2. The CDR3 extends over 16 amino acids. Losses at the gene ends were 0 bases for V and 2 bases for J; bases not matched to a gene: 5. Germline CDR1 reads LGHNA; CDR2 reads YSLEER.

The rearrangement uses TRBV23-1 and TRBJ2-5; the D is unclear. TRBV23-1 is sorted into the ORF group, with uncertain function. The CDR3 is 14 amino acids. V lost 6 bases to trimming and J lost 0 bases, with 11 bases between them. Here the CDR3 reads CASRVVQHQETQYF. CDR3 nucleotides: TGCGCCAGCAGGGTCGTACAGCACCAAGAGACCCAGTACTTC.

J is TRBJ2-7 and V is TRBV19; 7 bases are shared with TRBD2. Germline V gives CDR1 LNHDA, CDR2 SQIVND (reference sequence). The J segment lost 3 bases and the V segment lost 3 bases, leaving 5 bases of the junction unmatched. The CDR3 loop spans 14 amino acids. The DNA of the CDR3 is TGTGCCAGTAGTATCCGACTAGCAAACTACGAGCAGTACTTC. Its translation: CASSIRLANYEQYF.

The chain links TRBV5-1 to TRBJ2-3, with D tentatively TRBD2 (5 bases). There are 15 residues in the CDR3. Germline V lookup: CDR1 SGHRS, CDR2 YFSETQ. V lost 2 bases to trimming and J lost 6 bases, with 16 bases between them. The CDR3 DNA sequence: TGCGCCAGCAGCTTCCTCAGCGGTGCTAGTGATACGCAGTATTTT. Residues: CASSFLSGASDTQYF.

Remarks on this clonotype: A clone one base away is much larger, so this may be a read error. The chain couples TRBV15 to TRBJ2-7, with TRBD2 identical over 11 bases. This CDR3 contains 15 residues. J was trimmed by 5 bases and V by 5 bases; bases with no gene match: 8. The V gene's germline CDR1 is LNHNV and CDR2 YYDKDF (reference sequence). The CDR3 sequence: CATSPQLAGDHEQYF. CDR3 sequence (DNA): TGTGCCACCAGCCCCCAACTAGCGGGGGATCACGAGCAGTACTTC.

The table lists this clonotype with many counts. The chain combines TRBV4-2 with TRBJ2-2, with 14 bases lining up with TRBD2. The germline V gene has CDR1 LGHNA and CDR2 YNFKEQ. The CDR3 has 18 amino acids. With V trimmed by 4 bases and J by 4 bases, 8 bases remained unmatched. The CDR3 DNA reads as TGTGCCAGCAGCCTTAGACTAGCGGGGGGGCCGGGCACCGGGGAGCTGTTTTTT. It codes for CASSLRLAGGPGTGELFF.

This clonotype occurred many times. The rearrangement joins TRBV12-3 or TRBV12-4 to TRBJ2-7; a possible D gene is TRBD2 (6 bases). This CDR3 region has 15 residues. V lost 6 bases and J 4 bases, leaving 19 bases between the germline ends. Here the CDR3 DNA reads TGTGCCAGCAGCTTAAGCCGGGAGAATCAGTACGAGCAGTACTTC. Translation gives CASSLSRENQYEQYF.